A single sample is the source of the 15 T cell receptor beta chains below, sequenced in a study of blood T cells in healthy people across ages. Primers used in a second PCR of about 6 to 11 cycles were a sample-barcoded 5' primer and a J-beta primer mix. MiXCR, applied by TCRdb to the 5' RACE reads, yields one record per CDR3 protein. The sample holds some 1,500,000 distinct CDR3 sequences, around 40% seen once. Sequencing used blood. The receptors were gathered from a woman aged 18-29 years in good health.

The chain has TRBV11-1 and TRBJ2-1; 10 nucleotides align to TRBD1. Germline CDR1 and CDR2: SGHAT and FQDESV (reference sequence). This CDR3 has 15 amino acids. V gave up 5 bases and J gave up 7 bases; unmatched junction bases: 8. The DNA for the CDR3 is TGTGCCAGCAGCGCGGACAGGGGGAGACGGAATGAGCAGTTCTTC. Translating it yields CASSADRGRRNEQFF.

This chain uses TRBV29-1 with TRBJ1-2, with no clear D. Germline V gene sequence: CDR1 SQVTM, CDR2 ANQGSEA. Trimming took 1 base from V and 4 from J, leaving 16 bases between them. The CDR3 runs 15 residues. CDR3 sequence (DNA): TGCAGCGTTGAAGTTGAACGTGGGAATGGCTATGGCTACACCTTC. Its protein product is CSVEVERGNGYGYTF.

V is TRBV30 and J is TRBJ2-2, with D possibly matching TRBD2 (9 bases). CDR3 size: 23 residues. With 0 bases removed from V and 6 bases from J, the gap between germline ends came to 38 bases. CDR1 GTSNPN and CDR2 SVGIG come from the germline V gene (reference sequence). CDR3 nucleotides: TGTGCCTGGAGTGTACCGCTTTGGGGACAGGAAGGCTTAGCGGGAGCCCACGCCGGGGAGCTGTTTTTT. This translates into CAWSVPLWGQEGLAGAHAGELFF.

The chain couples TRBV3-1 to TRBJ2-4; maybe TRBD2 (6 bases). The CDR3 has 13 amino acids. V dropped 5 bases and J dropped 9 bases, with 14 bases sitting between them. CDR1 and CDR2 from the germline V gene are LGHDT and YNNKEL (reference sequence). CDR3 sequence: CASSGGTLGIQYF. The CDR3 DNA reads TGTGCCAGCAGCGGTGGGACTTTAGGCATTCAGTACTTC.

This clonotype has only one observation. The genes are TRBV29-1 and TRBJ1-1; TRBD1 matches at 7 bases. This CDR3 region has 12 residues. With 4 bases clipped from V and 10 bases from J, the junction kept 9 bases outside the gene matches. CDR1 is SQVTM, CDR2 ANQGSEA, per germline. The CDR3 DNA is TGCAGCGTTGTAGGCAGGGGGAGGGGAGCTTTCTTT. This translates into CSVVGRGRGAFF.

The chain has TRBV12-3 or TRBV12-4 and TRBJ1-5, with D uncertain. Deletions cut 5 bases from V and 3 bases from J, with 11 bases between. The CDR3 loop spans 14 amino acids. The CDR3 nucleotides read TGTGCCAGCAGTCTCGAGAGATCCAATCAGCCCCAGCATTTT. This encodes CASSLERSNQPQHF.

This chain connects TRBV9 to TRBJ2-1, with 7 bases fitting TRBD2. The CDR3 consists of 16 residues. The germline gives CDR1 SGDLS, CDR2 YYNGEE. J lost 0 bases, V lost 2 bases, and 5 bases had no gene match. The CDR3 DNA reads TGTGCCAGCAGCGTCGACGGGGGGAGCTCCTACAATGAGCAGTTCTTC. Residues: CASSVDGGSSYNEQFF. Full variable domain (missing parts from reference TRBV9 and TRBJ2-1): DSGVTQTPKHLITATGQRVTLRCSPRSGDLSVYWYQQSLDQGLQFLIQYYNGEERAKGNILERFSAQQFPDLHSELNLSSLELGDSALYFCASSVDGGSSYNEQFFGPGTRLTVL.

The genes are TRBV3-1 and TRBJ1-2; D is ambiguous. This CDR3 has 14 residues. With 3 bases removed from V and 5 bases from J, the gap between germline ends came to 13 bases. Germline V lookup: CDR1 LGHDT, CDR2 YNNKEL (reference sequence). The CDR3 DNA is TGTGCCAGCAGCCATCTCCCGCAAGAATATGGCTACACCTTC. Translating gives CASSHLPQEYGYTF.

The chain is built from TRBV6-1 and TRBJ1-2; possibly TRBD1 for D (5 bases). The CDR3 is 13 amino acids. Germline V gene lookup returns CDR1 MNHNS and CDR2 SASEGT. Trimming shortened V by 2 bases and J by 7 bases, and 11 bases separated the two germline ends. CDR3 DNA sequence: TGTGCCAGCAGTGAAATGGGACCAGGTGGCTACACCTTC. It codes for CASSEMGPGGYTF.

In its sample, this clonotype was seen many times. V gene TRBV11-2 combines with J gene TRBJ2-5; D uncertain. There are 13 residues in the CDR3. CDR1 and CDR2 from the germline V gene are SGHAT and FQNNGV. Trimming cost V 6 bases and J 2 bases, with 10 bases left between them. The CDR3 loop reads CASSQAFQETQYF. The CDR3 DNA reads as TGTGCCAGCAGTCAGGCTTTTCAAGAGACCCAGTACTTC.

This clonotype was seen many times. The chain employs TRBV28 and TRBJ2-1, with D possibly being TRBD2 (5 bases). V lost 7 bases to trimming and J lost 1 base, with 11 bases between them. CDR1 is MDHEN and CDR2 is SYDVKM in the germline V gene. The length of the CDR3 is 14 residues. CDR3 sequence (DNA): TGTGCCAGCACCGAAGCGGATTCCTACAATGAGCAGTTCTTC. Amino acids: CASTEADSYNEQFF.

Comment on this clonotype: The CDR3 does not close with the conserved phenylalanine or tryptophan, likely indicating a read error. This chain uses TRBV11-2 with TRBJ2-5; no definite D call. The germline gives CDR1 SGHAT, CDR2 FQNNGV. The V end was cut by 1 base, the J end by 5 bases, with 11 bases between. This CDR3 comprises 14 residues. CDR3: CASSLVALIETQYL. The CDR3 coding sequence is TGTGCCAGCAGCTTAGTAGCCCTAATCGAGACCCAGTACCTC.

This clonotype was seen a few times. The J gene is TRBJ1-2, the V gene TRBV12-3 or TRBV12-4, with unresolved D. Trimming took off 6 bases at V and 0 bases at J, with 8 bases between the two ends. The CDR3 totals 13 residues. Here the CDR3 DNA reads TGTGCCAGCAGGGAGACAACTAACTATGGCTACACCTTC. As protein: CASRETTNYGYTF.

The sample holds many counts of this clonotype. For the CDR3, the DNA is TGTGCCAGCAGCTACCGACTAGCGGGGTACACAGATACGCAGTATTTT. Translation gives CASSYRLAGYTDTQYF. The genes are TRBV12-3 or TRBV12-4 and TRBJ2-3; 11 bases are a match to TRBD2. There are 16 residues in the CDR3. After removal of 6 bases from V and 2 bases from J, the junction contained 7 bases not matched to a gene.

This chain uses TRBV15 with TRBJ2-3; 7 nucleotides match TRBD2. Germline trimming cut 1 base from V and 0 bases from J; bases unmatched to any gene: 4. This CDR3 region has 16 residues. Germline lookup yields CDR1 LNHNV and CDR2 YYDKDF (reference sequence). The CDR3 reads CATSRALAVSTDTQYF. CDR3 DNA: TGTGCCACCAGCAGAGCCCTAGCGGTGAGCACAGATACGCAGTATTTT.